This T cell receptor beta chain was observed in a study of CD8+CD57+ T cells in acquired aplastic anemia. Looking at the study overall: Across the sorted CD4+ and CD8+ cells, DNA amounts averaged roughly 3.5 ug. Roughly 9.8 million reads, on average, were obtained for CD4+ cells from healthy donors.

The template for TCR beta VDJ and CDR3 sequence profiling was genomic DNA. TCRdb passed the reads through MiXCR, listing each CDR3 protein once. The data hold 40,000 or so distinct CDR3 sequences, with more than 75% observed a single time. This clonotype showed up just a few times. The V gene's germline CDR1 is SEHNR and CDR2 FQNEAQ (reference sequence). This CDR3 is 14 amino acids long. V dropped 5 bases and J dropped 4; count of bases not matched to a gene: 5. This chain connects TRBV7-9 to TRBJ2-5; 9 bases are a match to TRBD2. The sequencing input was sorted CD4+, CD8+, or CD8+CD57+ T cells (not recorded which) from PBMCs. The TCR sequence derives from a human donor in good health, serving as a control. CDR3 sequence: CASSRGGALETQYF. The CDR3 DNA follows: TGTGCCAGCAGCCGCGGGGGGGCGCTAGAGACCCAGTACTTC.